Described below is a single TCR beta chain sequence and its context. Its antigen is as yet unknown. This sample was taken from a study of beta chain features in type 1 diabetes. CD4+ naive, central memory, regulatory and stem cell-like memory cells were sorted via CD45RO/CCR7/CD25/CD127/CD95/CD27. The CDR3 consists of 15 residues. CDR1 and CDR2 from the germline V gene are MNHNS and SASEGT. V shed 2 bases, J shed 10 bases, and the junction held 5 bases outside the gene matches. Study-wide findings and caveats: Insertion counts at VDJ junctions were lower in type 1 diabetes patients, who also showed more deletions there. All four CD4+ subsets of Type 1 diabetes patients contained TCRB CDR3s that were moderately but significantly shorter.

The sequenced template was cDNA made from the entire isolated RNA. The data were produced by immunoSEQ multiplex PCR, yet TCRdb's version contains in-frame clones alone and is incomplete. The sample has roughly 350,000 clones, roughly 9.8% seen once. The specimen sequenced was central memory CD4+ T cells from blood. The receptor's source is a man under 40 with type 1 diabetes. V gene TRBV6-1 combines with J gene TRBJ2-1; TRBD2 aligns across 13 bases. The CDR3 sequence is CASSEPGLAGFEQFF. The CDR3 DNA reads as TGTGCCAGCAGTGAACCGGGACTAGCGGGATTCGAGCAGTTCTTC.